The 8 T cell receptor beta chains given below trace back to one sample, sequenced in a study of T cell clones after liver transplantation. Here immunoSEQ multiplex PCR was the method, and the copy in TCRdb shows in-frame clones only, minus some. The data contain 53,000 or so clones, approximately 88% of them singletons. Specimen: CD4+ T cells from blood, collected before liver transplant. The receptors come from a human donor who received a liver transplant.

This sequence joins TRBV5-4 and TRBJ2-1, with 10 bases that match TRBD2. The germline CDR1 and CDR2 sequences are SGHNT and YYREEE (reference sequence). Germline trimming cut 0 bases from V and 9 bases from J; bases unmatched to any gene: 6. The CDR3 has 15 residues. The CDR3 spells CASSLGLAGASEQFF. In DNA form, the CDR3 reads TGTGCCAGCAGCTTGGGGCTAGCGGGAGCCAGTGAGCAGTTCTTC.

The chain is built from TRBV6-4 and TRBJ1-5; TRBD1 is a possible D gene (6 bases). Trimming removed 6 bases at V and 9 bases at J, with 18 bases between. CDR1 and CDR2 (germline): MRHNA, SNTAGT. This CDR3 has 14 residues. The CDR3 here is CASSTGTGGAPQHF. As DNA, the CDR3 is TGTGCCAGCAGCACCGGGACCGGGGGGGCGCCCCAGCATTTT.

The chain is built from TRBV7-9 and TRBJ1-1, with 10 bases fitting TRBD1. This CDR3 comprises 16 residues. Looked up from germline, CDR1 is SEHNR and CDR2 is FQNEAQ (reference sequence). The J segment lost 0 bases and the V segment lost 3 bases, leaving 4 bases of the junction unmatched. CDR3 sequence: CASSFSTGGLNTEAFF. As DNA, the CDR3 is TGTGCCAGCAGCTTTTCGACAGGGGGCCTGAACACTGAAGCTTTCTTT. Combining the CDR3 with reference TRBV7-9 and TRBJ1-1 gives the whole variable domain DTGVSQNPRHKITKRGQNVTFRCDPISEHNRLYWYRQTLGQGPEFLTYFQNEAQLEKSRLLSDRFSAERPKGSFSTLEIQRTEQGDSAMYLCASSFSTGGLNTEAFFGQGTRLTVV.

The rearrangement joins TRBV4-2 to TRBJ2-3; either TRBD1 or TRBD2 may supply D (5 bases each). Germline CDR1 LGHNA, CDR2 YNFKEQ. CDR3 length: 17 residues. V was shortened by 5 bases and J by 5 bases, with 23 bases between the two germline ends. CDR3 in DNA: TGTGCCAGCAGCGGAACCGGGACCTCCTCTGGGAAAGATACGCAGTATTTT. Translated, it gives CASSGTGTSSGKDTQYF.

This clone was seen only a few times. The rearrangement joins TRBV7-2 to TRBJ1-5, with D possibly being TRBD1 (6 bases). This CDR3 has 17 residues. Deletions cut 1 base from V and 0 bases from J, with 13 bases between. Looked up from germline, CDR1 is SGHTA and CDR2 is FQGNSA. As DNA, the CDR3 is TGTGCCAGCAGCTTAGGGACGACAGGTCATAGCAATCAGCCCCAGCATTTT. Translation gives CASSLGTTGHSNQPQHF. Drawing the rest from reference TRBV7-2 and TRBJ1-5, the complete variable domain is GAGVSQSPSNKVTEKGKDVELRCDPISGHTALYWYRQSLGQGLEFLIYFQGNSAPDKSGLPSDRFSAERTGGSVSTLTIQRTQQEDSAVYLCASSLGTTGHSNQPQHFGDGTRLSIL.

The chain combines TRBV19 with TRBJ2-2; 11 bases are a match to TRBD2. CDR3 length: 16 residues. V was pared by 5 bases and J by 0 bases, with 2 bases of the junction left unmatched. Per germline, CDR1 LNHDA and CDR2 SQIVND (reference sequence). The CDR3 loop reads CASSATSGTNTGELFF. The CDR3 DNA follows: TGTGCCAGTAGTGCGACTAGCGGGACGAACACCGGGGAGCTGTTTTTT.

This rearrangement joins TRBV7-2 to TRBJ2-5; D unclear. Germline values: CDR1 SGHTA, CDR2 FQGNSA. The ends were cut back, 0 bases at V and 4 bases at J, with 12 bases in the middle. The CDR3 is made up of 15 amino acids. The CDR3 loop reads CASSLAASVPETQYF. The CDR3 DNA is TGTGCCAGCAGCTTAGCGGCGTCAGTCCCAGAGACCCAGTACTTC.

J is TRBJ1-4 and V is TRBV5-4; tentatively, D is TRBD1 (6 bases). Trimming removed 2 bases at V and 5 bases at J, with 10 bases between. The CDR3 has 14 amino acids. CDR1 is SGHNT, CDR2 YYREEE, per germline (reference sequence). CDR3 DNA: TGTGCCAGCAGCTTAAGGGGGGGGAATGAAAAACTGTTTTTT. Encoded protein: CASSLRGGNEKLFF.